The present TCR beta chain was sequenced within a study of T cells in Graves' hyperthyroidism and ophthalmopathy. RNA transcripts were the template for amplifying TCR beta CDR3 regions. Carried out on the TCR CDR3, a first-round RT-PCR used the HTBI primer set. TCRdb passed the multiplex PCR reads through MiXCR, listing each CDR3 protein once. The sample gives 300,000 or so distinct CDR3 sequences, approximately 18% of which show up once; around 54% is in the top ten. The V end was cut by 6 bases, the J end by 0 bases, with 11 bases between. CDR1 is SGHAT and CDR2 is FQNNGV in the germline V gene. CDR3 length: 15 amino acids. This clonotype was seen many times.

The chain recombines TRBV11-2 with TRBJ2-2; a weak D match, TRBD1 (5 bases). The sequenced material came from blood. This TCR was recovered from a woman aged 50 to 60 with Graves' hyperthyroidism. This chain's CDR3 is CASSHRTTNTGELFF. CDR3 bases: TGTGCCAGCAGTCACAGGACCACGAACACCGGGGAGCTGTTTTTT.